A single sample is the source of the 30 T cell receptor beta chains below, sequenced in a study of blood T cell repertoires in COVID-19. Using immunoSEQ multiplex PCR, the repertoire was profiled, and TCRdb retains in-frame clones only, with some absent. The table has 250,000 to 350,000 clones, around 87% seen once; the top ten hold 2.2%. Source material: peripheral blood. All receptors come from a woman in her 50s who had recovered from COVID-19.

V usage is TRBV9 and J usage is TRBJ1-3; tentative D call: TRBD1 (6 bases). There are 14 residues in the CDR3. The V gene lost 3 bases and the J gene lost 8 bases, with 15 bases spanning the gap. Germline V gene data show CDR1 as SGDLS and CDR2 as YYNGEE. This CDR3 is CASSEGGTLDTIYF. In DNA, the CDR3 is TGTGCCAGCAGCGAGGGGGGGACCCTCGACACCATATATTTT. Together with reference TRBV9 and TRBJ1-3, the CDR3 gives the full variable domain: DSGVTQTPKHLITATGQRVTLRCSPRSGDLSVYWYQQSLDQGLQFLIQYYNGEERAKGNILERFSAQQFPDLHSELNLSSLELGDSALYFCASSEGGTLDTIYFGEGSWLTVV.

This clone has more than one count but fewer than ten. This chain links TRBV11-2 with TRBJ1-2, with TRBD1 matching 9 bases. CDR1 is SGHAT, CDR2 FQNNGV, per germline. J was trimmed by 7 bases and V by 5 bases; bases with no gene match: 2. There are 12 residues in the CDR3. The CDR3 region has the DNA TGTGCCAGCAGCGCGACAGGGGGTGGCTACACCTTC. It specifies CASSATGGGYTF.

This chain connects TRBV9 to TRBJ2-7, with 9 bases fitting TRBD1. The junction had 2 bases not matched to a gene; V was cut back by 1 base and J by 6 bases. Germline-derived CDR1 and CDR2 are SGDLS and YYNGEE. This CDR3 region has 13 residues. This chain's CDR3 is CASSVTGGGEQYF. CDR3 in DNA: TGTGCCAGCAGCGTAACAGGGGGCGGCGAGCAGTACTTC.

The genes are TRBV7-2 and TRBJ2-3, with a possible D match to TRBD2 (6 bases). Germline loops: CDR1 SGHTA, CDR2 FQGNSA. There are 16 residues in the CDR3. The V gene lost 3 bases and the J gene lost 0 bases, with 13 bases spanning the gap. CDR3 nucleotides: TGTGCCAGCAGCTTTGGCGGGATCGGGAGCACAGATACGCAGTATTTT. This encodes CASSFGGIGSTDTQYF.

This chain connects TRBV27 to TRBJ1-2; D may be TRBD1 (5 bases). The CDR3 consists of 16 residues. Trimming removed 7 bases at V and 5 bases at J, with 23 bases between. Per the germline V gene, CDR1 is MNHEY and CDR2 is SMNVEV (reference sequence). In DNA form, the CDR3 reads TGTGCCAGCACTCCGAGCCCCCTCCGGGGGAGGTATGGCTACACCTTC. Translating it yields CASTPSPLRGRYGYTF.

V gene TRBV27 combines with J gene TRBJ2-1; 15 bases map to TRBD2. This CDR3 region has 18 residues. CDR1 and CDR2 from the germline V gene are MNHEY and SMNVEV (reference sequence). V lost 3 bases and J lost 2; bases outside the gene matches: 5. The CDR3 nucleotides read TGTGCCAGCAGTTTTCGGACTAGCGGGAGGGTAACCTACAATGAGCAGTTCTTC. It translates to CASSFRTSGRVTYNEQFF.

J is TRBJ2-1 and V is TRBV18, with D perhaps TRBD2 (6 bases). Trimming pared 2 bases from V and 6 bases from J, leaving 8 bases between. In germline, CDR1 is KGHSH, CDR2 LQKENI. The CDR3 spans 13 residues. CDR3 in DNA: TGTGCCAGCTCACCATGGGGAGGCAATGAGCAGTTCTTC. It codes for CASSPWGGNEQFF.

The chain carries TRBV4-3 and TRBJ1-3; perhaps TRBD1 as D (6 bases). CDR1 and CDR2 from the germline V gene are LGHNA and YSLEER. The CDR3 covers 15 residues. The V end was cut by 3 bases, the J end by 3 bases, with 12 bases between. The CDR3 DNA is TGCGCCAGCAGCCAGGAAACAGGGAGTGGAAACACCATATATTTT. Encoded protein: CASSQETGSGNTIYF.

J is TRBJ2-1 and V is TRBV4-3, with 8 bases identical to TRBD2. The CDR3 contains 19 residues. J lost 1 base, V lost 0 bases, and 11 bases had no gene match. Germline V CDR1 and CDR2: LGHNA, YSLEER. CDR3 in amino acids: CASSQDLGLAGGSYNEQFF. The CDR3 DNA reads as TGCGCCAGCAGCCAAGATCTCGGTTTGGCGGGGGGTTCCTACAATGAGCAGTTCTTC.

The chain has TRBV19 and TRBJ1-1; 7 bases align to TRBD1. The CDR3 is 15 residues long. The germline CDR1 and CDR2 sequences are LNHDA and SQIVND (reference sequence). With 7 bases clipped from V and 5 bases from J, the junction kept 13 bases outside the gene matches. The CDR3: CASTWGQTKGTEAFF. The CDR3 DNA follows: TGTGCCAGTACCTGGGGACAGACTAAAGGAACTGAAGCTTTCTTT. The full variable domain, with the rest looked up from reference TRBV19 and TRBJ1-1, is DGGITQSPKYLFRKEGQNVTLSCEQNLNHDAMYWYRQDPGQGLRLIYYSQIVNDFQKGDIAEGYSVSREKKESFPLTVTSAQKNPTAFYLCASTWGQTKGTEAFFGQGTRLTVV.

The CDR3 DNA is TGTGCCAGCAGCGCCCCCGCCGGACACCTGAACACTGAAGCTTTCTTT. As protein: CASSAPAGHLNTEAFF. V is TRBV9 and J is TRBJ1-1, with D perhaps TRBD1 (5 bases). The CDR3 runs 16 residues. Germline loops: CDR1 SGDLS, CDR2 YYNGEE. V gave up 3 bases and J gave up 0 bases, with 15 bases separating them.

This chain links TRBV28 with TRBJ2-5, with a possible D match to TRBD1 (5 bases). This CDR3 is built from 13 residues. Germline-derived CDR1 and CDR2 are MDHEN and SYDVKM. V lost 6 bases and J lost 3, with 11 bases in between. This chain's CDR3 is CASRAGLEETQYF. As DNA, the CDR3 is TGTGCCAGCAGAGCAGGGTTGGAAGAGACCCAGTACTTC. Drawing the rest from reference TRBV28 and TRBJ2-5, the complete variable domain is DVKVTQSSRYLVKRTGEKVFLECVQDMDHENMFWYRQDPGLGLRLIYFSYDVKMKEKGDIPEGYSVSREKKERFSLILESASTNQTSMYLCASRAGLEETQYFGPGTRLLVL.

This rearrangement joins TRBV6-1 to TRBJ1-6; D call uncertain. The ends were cut back, 2 bases at V and 0 bases at J, with 14 bases in the middle. The germline V gene encodes CDR1 MNHNS and CDR2 SASEGT. This CDR3 comprises 18 residues. The CDR3 DNA is TGTGCCAGCAGTGAAACGGGGTGGTCGAGCTCCTATAATTCACCCCTCCACTTT. This gives the protein CASSETGWSSSYNSPLHF.

This sequence joins TRBV5-1 and TRBJ2-7; no definite D call. The germline V and J ends were trimmed by 4 bases and 4 bases, with 12 bases remaining between them. The CDR3 loop spans 13 amino acids. CDR1 is SGHRS, CDR2 YFSETQ, per germline. The CDR3 coding sequence is TGCGCCAGCAGCCCCCTTGGCAGATACGAGCAGTACTTC. Encoded protein: CASSPLGRYEQYF.

The gene calls are TRBV9 and TRBJ2-5, with 8 positions matching TRBD1. Trimming cost V 2 bases and J 2 bases; bases outside gene matches: 5. The CDR3 sequence is 15 residues long. Per germline, CDR1 SGDLS and CDR2 YYNGEE. CDR3 protein: CASSVRGRGQETQYF. As DNA, the CDR3 is TGTGCCAGCAGCGTCAGGGGGCGTGGGCAAGAGACCCAGTACTTC. Full variable domain (rest looked up from reference TRBV9 and TRBJ2-5): DSGVTQTPKHLITATGQRVTLRCSPRSGDLSVYWYQQSLDQGLQFLIQYYNGEERAKGNILERFSAQQFPDLHSELNLSSLELGDSALYFCASSVRGRGQETQYFGPGTRLLVL.

This chain uses TRBV5-8 with TRBJ2-7; TRBD2 might be the D (6 bases). Germline V lookup: CDR1 SGHTS, CDR2 YDEGEE. V lost 2 bases and J 6 bases, leaving 15 bases between the germline ends. This CDR3 has 14 amino acids. Here the CDR3 reads CASSFGGLASEQYF. CDR3 nucleotides: TGTGCCAGCAGCTTTGGAGGGCTGGCTTCCGAGCAGTACTTC.

The chain carries TRBV7-3 and TRBJ2-3, with 9 bases identical to TRBD2. V was pared by 0 bases and J by 0 bases, with 7 bases of the junction left unmatched. CDR3 length: 18 amino acids. Germline loops: CDR1 SGHTA, CDR2 FQGTGA. DNA of the CDR3: TGTGCCAGCAGCTTAACGACAGCGGGGGGTCCTAGCACAGATACGCAGTATTTT. This gives the protein CASSLTTAGGPSTDTQYF.

This sequence joins TRBV5-4 and TRBJ1-4; D not resolved. Looked up from germline, CDR1 is SGHNT and CDR2 is YYREEE (reference sequence). V gave up 1 base and J gave up 4 bases, with 11 bases separating them. This CDR3 has 15 residues. CDR3 region: CASSLWGRGNEKLFF. CDR3 DNA: TGTGCCAGCAGCTTGTGGGGTCGGGGTAATGAAAAACTGTTTTTT.

This clone came up once. The chain recombines TRBV29-1 with TRBJ1-1, with 12 bases lining up with TRBD1. The CDR3 contains 14 residues. Germline lookup yields CDR1 SQVTM and CDR2 ANQGSEA. V dropped 4 bases and J dropped 0; count of bases not matched to a gene: 0. CDR3 protein: CSVGDRGLNTEAFF. CDR3 nucleotides: TGCAGCGTTGGGGACAGGGGGCTGAACACTGAAGCTTTCTTT.

The rearrangement joins TRBV7-2 to TRBJ2-3, with D hard to call. The V gene's germline CDR1 is SGHTA and CDR2 FQGNSA. The CDR3 length is 15 residues. V was cut by 3 bases and J by 6 bases, with 16 bases left in between. The chain's CDR3 is CASSLSSGSGDTQYF. The CDR3 coding sequence is TGTGCCAGCAGCTTGAGTTCGGGTTCCGGGGATACGCAGTATTTT.

In its sample, this clone was seen once. CDR3 coding DNA: TGTGCCAGCAGTGAAAGTAGGACAGCGCCTCGCTACGAGCAGTACTTC. Translated, it gives CASSESRTAPRYEQYF. The chain combines TRBV6-1 with TRBJ2-7, with D perhaps matching TRBD1 (6 bases). CDR1 is MNHNS, CDR2 SASEGT, per germline. V shed 2 bases and J shed 3 bases, with 17 bases lying between them. This CDR3 contains 16 residues.

The chain is built from TRBV5-4 and TRBJ2-7, with 7 bases aligning to TRBD2. In germline, CDR1 is SGHNT, CDR2 YYREEE (reference sequence). CDR3 length: 13 amino acids. Losses at the gene ends were 4 bases for V and 2 bases for J; bases not matched to a gene: 3. CDR3: CASSLGTTYEQYF. CDR3 sequence (DNA): TGTGCCAGCAGCCTCGGGACTACCTACGAGCAGTACTTC.

The J gene is TRBJ2-7, the V gene TRBV2; D may be TRBD2 (5 bases). Germline loops: CDR1 SNHLY, CDR2 FYNNEI. Trimming shortened V by 6 bases and J by 4 bases, and 13 bases separated the two germline ends. CDR3 size: 13 residues. The CDR3 here is CASRPEEVYEQYF. The CDR3 DNA follows: TGTGCCAGCAGACCAGAGGAGGTTTACGAGCAGTACTTC.

The chain recombines TRBV21-1 with TRBJ1-2; TRBD1, as called in the table, went unchecked against the DNA. TRBV21-1 is annotated as a pseudogene. This CDR3 is built from 12 residues. CDR3 coding DNA: TGTGCCAACCGAGAGGGGGCCTATGGCTACACCTTC. This encodes CANREGAYGYTF.

The chain combines TRBV6-1 with TRBJ1-6, with unresolved D. Germline loops: CDR1 MNHNS, CDR2 SASEGT. The CDR3 is 14 residues long. V was shortened by 3 bases and J by 10 bases, with 13 bases between the two germline ends. The CDR3 coding sequence is TGTGCCAGCAGTGAGGTCTGGGGAGAATCACCCCTCCACTTT. This codes for CASSEVWGESPLHF.

This clone was counted a single time. The genes are TRBV11-3 and TRBJ2-5; TRBD2 aligns across 8 bases. Trimming took 5 bases from V and 1 from J; bases not matched to a gene: 6. The CDR3 spans 15 residues. Germline V gives CDR1 SGHNT, CDR2 YENEEA. The CDR3 DNA is TGTGCCAGCAGCCGAGACGGGACTAGCCAAGAGACCCAGTACTTC. It encodes CASSRDGTSQETQYF.

The CDR3 spells CASSVVSGTGVGDTQYF. DNA for the CDR3: TGTGCCAGCAGCGTAGTTTCTGGGACAGGGGTTGGGGATACGCAGTATTTT. The chain joins TRBV9 to TRBJ2-3; 10 bases agree with TRBD1. V was pared by 0 bases and J by 6 bases, with 10 bases of the junction left unmatched. Germline values: CDR1 SGDLS, CDR2 YYNGEE. CDR3 length: 17 amino acids. Filled out from reference TRBV9 and TRBJ2-3, the complete variable domain reads DSGVTQTPKHLITATGQRVTLRCSPRSGDLSVYWYQQSLDQGLQFLIQYYNGEERAKGNILERFSAQQFPDLHSELNLSSLELGDSALYFCASSVVSGTGVGDTQYFGPGTRLTVL.

V is TRBV28 and J is TRBJ1-2; D not certain. V gave up 6 bases and J gave up 0 bases, with 8 bases separating them. CDR1 and CDR2 from the germline V gene are MDHEN and SYDVKM. The CDR3 has 13 amino acids. CDR3 in DNA: TGTGCCAGCAGCCTGTCTTCTAACTATGGCTACACCTTC. It translates to CASSLSSNYGYTF.

In the case of this clone: One end of the junction is discordant with germline, which a read error may explain. The chain joins TRBV7-7 to TRBJ2-2; a weak D match, TRBD1 (5 bases). The germline gives CDR1 SSHAT, CDR2 FNYEAQ (reference sequence). This CDR3 region has 19 residues. In nucleotides, the CDR3 is TGTGCTAGCAGCTTAAGGTTCCCCCAGGGTGCGGCGAACACCGGGGAGCTGTTTTTT. This encodes CASSLRFPQGAANTGELFF.

This chain joins TRBV19 and TRBJ1-2, with D perhaps matching TRBD1 (6 bases). CDR1 and CDR2 from the germline V gene are LNHDA and SQIVND (reference sequence). V shed 5 bases and J shed 2 bases, with 9 bases lying between them. The CDR3 spans 13 residues. CDR3 sequence reads: CASSPQGNYGYTF. As DNA, the CDR3 is TGTGCCAGTAGTCCTCAGGGGAACTATGGCTACACCTTC. Based on the CDR3 plus reference TRBV19 and TRBJ1-2, the full variable domain is DGGITQSPKYLFRKEGQNVTLSCEQNLNHDAMYWYRQDPGQGLRLIYYSQIVNDFQKGDIAEGYSVSREKKESFPLTVTSAQKNPTAFYLCASSPQGNYGYTFGSGTRLTVV.